Below, 28 T cell receptor beta chains from the same sample are listed, as sequenced in a study of cytomegalovirus exposure and HLA in healthy donors. A multiplex PCR was run with 60 Vbeta primers and 13 Jbeta primers. Some clones are missing from TCRdb's copy, which holds only in-frame ones; the method was immunoSEQ multiplex PCR. The top ten hold approximately 8% of the sample, which has 95,000 to 100,000 clones, roughly four fifths seen once. The sequencing input was PBMCs. The receptors were sampled from a female donor in good health and CMV-seronegative.

J is TRBJ2-7 and V is TRBV7-8; 13 bases fit TRBD2. The CDR3 has 18 amino acids. The J segment lost 6 bases and the V segment lost 5 bases, leaving 16 bases of the junction unmatched. Germline assignment: CDR1 SGHVS and CDR2 FQNEAQ. The CDR3 nucleotides read TGTGCCAGCAGCCCACTGGGGACAGGACTAGCGGGAGCGAGCGAGCAGTACTTC. This codes for CASSPLGTGLAGASEQYF.

The chain links TRBV2 to TRBJ2-2; 9 nucleotides match TRBD1. The CDR3 sequence is 15 residues long. The J segment lost 1 base and the V segment lost 6 bases, leaving 3 bases of the junction unmatched. Germline CDR1 is SNHLY and CDR2 is FYNNEI. This chain's CDR3 is CASRKDRGNTGELFF. The CDR3 DNA reads as TGTGCCAGCAGGAAGGACAGGGGGAACACCGGGGAGCTGTTTTTT.

The chain uses TRBV4-1 and TRBJ1-5; tentative D call: TRBD1 (5 bases). Germline V lookup: CDR1 MGHRA, CDR2 YSYEKL. Between the trimmed V and J ends, which lost 3 bases and 6 bases, there was a span of 24 bases. This CDR3 contains 18 residues. CDR3 nucleotides: TGCGCCAGCAGCCAGCGGGGCCCGCTATTACCAGAGGGTCAGCCCCAGCATTTT. Residues: CASSQRGPLLPEGQPQHF.

Concerning this clone itself: A junction end diverges from the germline sequence, so it may reflect a read error. V usage is TRBV5-1 and J usage is TRBJ2-1; 9 nucleotides line up with TRBD2. Germline CDR1 and CDR2: SGHRS and YFSETQ. This CDR3 contains 19 residues. The DNA of the CDR3 is TGCGCCAGCAGCCCCCTAGGGGGGCGGGAGGGGAGCTCCTACAATGAGCGGTTCTTC. It yields the protein CASSPLGGREGSSYNERFF.

V and J are TRBV14 and TRBJ1-4; possible D gene TRBD1, 5 bases. Trimming removed 1 base from V and 7 bases from J, with 22 bases in between. The CDR3 has 18 residues. Looked up from germline, CDR1 is SGHDN and CDR2 is FVKESK. The CDR3 loop reads CASSQASDSLGLAEKLFF. CDR3 coding DNA: TGTGCCAGCAGCCAAGCGTCTGATTCACTGGGGCTGGCTGAAAAACTGTTTTTT.

The chain couples TRBV5-1 to TRBJ2-1; 7 nucleotides line up with TRBD1. This CDR3 region has 16 residues. Germline V gene data show CDR1 as SGHRS and CDR2 as YFSETQ. V lost 0 bases to trimming and J lost 9 bases; unmatched junction nucleotides: 12. The CDR3 protein is CASSLEGTVRPSEQFF. The CDR3 DNA follows: TGCGCCAGCAGCTTGGAAGGGACAGTGCGTCCAAGTGAGCAGTTCTTC.

The sample holds one count of this clone. This chain connects TRBV5-4 to TRBJ2-2; weak D call: TRBD1 (7 bases). Trimming shortened V by 4 bases and J by 5 bases, and 18 bases separated the two germline ends. The CDR3 length is 16 residues. Germline V lookup: CDR1 SGHNT, CDR2 YYREEE (reference sequence). The CDR3 sequence is CASSPVGGGATGELFF. For the CDR3, the DNA is TGTGCCAGCAGCCCCGTTGGAGGGGGCGCGACCGGGGAGCTGTTTTTT.

This chain joins TRBV6-1 and TRBJ1-5; D is undetermined. Germline CDR1 reads MNHNS; CDR2 reads SASEGT. The CDR3 runs 14 residues. Between the trimmed V and J ends, which lost 4 bases and 7 bases, there was a span of 14 bases. The CDR3 sequence is CASSADMGGQPQHF. Written as DNA, the CDR3 is TGTGCCAGCAGTGCAGACATGGGAGGACAGCCCCAGCATTTT.

This chain connects TRBV6-1 to TRBJ1-2, with 8 nucleotides matching TRBD1. The V segment lost 5 bases and the J segment 3 bases; nucleotides outside the gene matches: 8. The V gene's germline CDR1 is MNHNS and CDR2 SASEGT. The CDR3 has 15 amino acids. CDR3 region: CASSSPETGDYGYTF. Written as DNA, the CDR3 is TGTGCCAGCAGTTCCCCCGAGACAGGGGACTATGGCTACACCTTC.

The V and J genes are TRBV2 and TRBJ1-2, with no clear D. CDR3 size: 13 residues. Trimming stripped 7 bases from V and 2 bases from J, with 11 bases between. CDR1 and CDR2 from the germline V gene are SNHLY and FYNNEI. The CDR3 DNA reads as TGTGCCAGCATAGTAGCATACAACTATGGCTACACCTTC. As protein: CASIVAYNYGYTF.

The chain combines TRBV6-5 with TRBJ1-6; D perhaps matches TRBD1 (6 bases). The CDR3 extends over 15 amino acids. Germline V gene data show CDR1 as MNHEY and CDR2 as SVGAGI. Trimming removed 8 bases from V and 7 bases from J, with 18 bases in between. The CDR3 protein is CASSIAGVGNSPLHF. The CDR3 DNA sequence: TGTGCCAGCTCGATAGCAGGGGTTGGCAATTCACCCCTCCACTTT.

The gene calls are TRBV4-1 and TRBJ2-7; 7 bases fit TRBD2. With V trimmed by 0 bases and J by 4 bases, 15 bases remained unmatched. The CDR3 is 18 amino acids. Germline CDR1 is MGHRA and CDR2 is YSYEKL. The CDR3 here is CASSQDESWGGRHYEQYF. CDR3 nucleotides: TGCGCCAGCAGCCAAGATGAGTCTTGGGGAGGGCGCCATTACGAGCAGTACTTC.

The V gene is TRBV18, the J gene TRBJ1-1; 9 positions match TRBD1. CDR1 KGHSH and CDR2 LQKENI come from the germline V gene. J gave up 6 bases and V 1 base, and 3 bases lay outside the gene matches. This CDR3 spans 14 amino acids. CDR3 region: CASSPLWDRAEAFF. The DNA for the CDR3 is TGTGCCAGCTCACCACTCTGGGACAGGGCTGAAGCTTTCTTT.

The V call is TRBV6-1, the J call TRBJ1-1, with TRBD1 matching 7 bases. The germline V gene encodes CDR1 MNHNS and CDR2 SASEGT. Unmatched junction bases numbered 8, after V lost 5 bases and J lost 5 bases. This CDR3 has 14 residues. DNA for the CDR3: TGTGCCAGCAGTCAGACAGGGTTGTTGACTGAAGCTTTCTTT. Translating it yields CASSQTGLLTEAFF.

The J gene is TRBJ1-3, the V gene TRBV11-2, with TRBD1 matching over 7 bases. This CDR3 is built from 16 residues. The junction had 15 bases not matched to a gene; V was cut back by 7 bases and J by 6 bases. Germline assignment: CDR1 SGHAT and CDR2 FQNNGV. The CDR3 region is CASIRSTGQKLNTIYF. The DNA of the CDR3 is TGTGCCAGCATCCGTTCGACGGGACAGAAGCTAAACACCATATATTTT. The full variable domain, completed using reference TRBV11-2 and TRBJ1-3, is EAGVAQSPRYKIIEKRQSVAFWCNPISGHATLYWYQQILGQGPKLLIQFQNNGVVDDSQLPKDRFSAERLKGVDSTLKIQPAKLEDSAVYLCASIRSTGQKLNTIYFGEGSWLTVV.

The chain uses TRBV27 and TRBJ2-3; maybe TRBD2 (5 bases). The CDR3 is 16 residues long. V was clipped by 7 bases and J by 1 base, with 18 bases between them. Germline CDR1 and CDR2: MNHEY and SMNVEV (reference sequence). This CDR3 is CASTTRGSRGTDTQYF. The CDR3 coding sequence is TGTGCCAGCACCACTAGAGGTTCTCGGGGCACAGATACGCAGTATTTT.

This sequence joins TRBV5-3 and TRBJ2-3; D call uncertain. TRBV5-3 counts as an open reading frame of uncertain function. This CDR3 spans 18 amino acids. Trimming removed 1 base from V and 3 bases from J, with 21 bases in between. The CDR3 spells CARSLQSMVPSRTDTQYF. As DNA, the CDR3 is TGTGCCAGAAGCTTGCAGTCTATGGTCCCCTCGAGGACAGATACGCAGTATTTT.

The chain links TRBV6-1 to TRBJ1-1, with a possible D match to TRBD1 (6 bases). Looked up from germline, CDR1 is MNHNS and CDR2 is SASEGT. The V end was cut by 5 bases, the J end by 10 bases, with 14 bases between. The CDR3 length is 12 residues. CDR3 sequence: CASSSLGGRAFF. In nucleotides, the CDR3 is TGTGCCAGCAGTTCCCTGGGGGGGCGAGCTTTCTTT.

The J gene is TRBJ2-1, the V gene TRBV5-1; 8 nucleotides line up with TRBD2. Trimming removed 0 bases from V and 7 bases from J; junction bases left unmatched: 6. Looked up from germline, CDR1 is SGHRS and CDR2 is YFSETQ. The CDR3 covers 15 residues. The CDR3 region is CASSLAGGGRNEQFF. DNA of the CDR3: TGCGCCAGCAGCTTGGCGGGCGGGGGGAGGAATGAGCAGTTCTTC.

This sequence joins TRBV7-2 and TRBJ1-5; 8 bases align to TRBD1. CDR1 and CDR2 (germline): SGHTA, FQGNSA. This CDR3 is built from 16 residues. V gave up 5 bases and J gave up 3 bases; unmatched junction bases: 9. The CDR3 spells CASSLGQGPPNQPQHF. In nucleotides, the CDR3 is TGTGCCAGCAGCCTAGGACAGGGCCCTCCCAATCAGCCCCAGCATTTT.

This chain links TRBV6-5 with TRBJ2-1; TRBD1 agrees at 7 bases. The CDR3 is 13 amino acids. Germline CDR1 is MNHEY and CDR2 is SVGAGI. V lost 5 bases and J lost 8; bases outside the gene matches: 6. CDR3 amino acids: CASSHGTEDEQFF. The CDR3 nucleotides are TGTGCCAGCAGTCACGGGACAGAGGATGAGCAGTTCTTC.

V usage is TRBV10-3 and J usage is TRBJ1-2; unclear D gene. The CDR3 consists of 11 residues. CDR1 is ENHRY and CDR2 is SYGVKD in the germline V gene. V gave up 1 base and J gave up 12 bases, with 9 bases separating them. The CDR3 spells CAISELDGDTF. In DNA, the CDR3 is TGTGCCATCAGTGAGTTGGACGGGGACACCTTC.

The J gene is TRBJ2-7, the V gene TRBV27, with 10 bases matching TRBD1. This CDR3 has 16 residues. Trimming cost V 9 bases and J 3 bases; bases outside gene matches: 14. Germline-derived CDR1 and CDR2 are MNHEY and SMNVEV (reference sequence). DNA for the CDR3: TGTGCCAGGGGGGTTATCGGGACAGGGGAAGACTACGAGCAGTACTTC. Translation gives CARGVIGTGEDYEQYF.

This chain links TRBV5-5 with TRBJ2-7; a weak D match, TRBD2 (6 bases). The CDR3 sequence is 15 residues long. Trimming pared 4 bases from V and 4 bases from J, leaving 18 bases between. Germline loops: CDR1 SGHKS, CDR2 YYEKEE (reference sequence). The CDR3 is CASSLPSAGLYEQYF. The CDR3 nucleotides read TGTGCCAGCAGCCTACCCTCCGCGGGATTATACGAGCAGTACTTC.

The chain is built from TRBV18 and TRBJ2-4; 7 positions match TRBD2. This CDR3 comprises 17 residues. Germline values: CDR1 KGHSH, CDR2 LQKENI. Trimming at V came to 0 bases and at J to 1 base, leaving 6 bases not matched to a gene. In DNA, the CDR3 is TGTGCCAGCTCACCACCTTTAGGTAGCGGGGCCAAAAACATTCAGTACTTC. Protein product: CASSPPLGSGAKNIQYF. The whole variable domain, remainder taken from reference TRBV18 and TRBJ2-4, is NAGVMQNPRHLVRRRGQEARLRCSPMKGHSHVYWYRQLPEEGLKFMVYLQKENIIDESGMPKERFSAEFPKEGPSILRIQQVVRGDSAAYFCASSPPLGSGAKNIQYFGAGTRLSVL.

V gene TRBV9 combines with J gene TRBJ1-2; 7 bases agree with TRBD1. The CDR3 runs to 16 residues. The germline gives CDR1 SGDLS, CDR2 YYNGEE. The trim removed 0 bases at V and 4 bases at J, leaving 9 bases unmatched. DNA for the CDR3: TGTGCCAGCAGCGTAGACAGGGGCCCAGTCGGCTATGGCTACACCTTC. Translation: CASSVDRGPVGYGYTF.

This chain uses TRBV5-6 with TRBJ1-5; D may be TRBD1 (5 bases). Germline CDR1 is SGHDT and CDR2 is YYEEEE. The V end lost 0 bases, the J end lost 7 bases, and 14 bases lay between the germline ends. CDR3 length: 15 residues. CDR3 protein: CASSLGAGSGQPQHF. In DNA form, the CDR3 reads TGTGCCAGCAGCTTGGGGGCAGGGTCCGGGCAGCCCCAGCATTTT.

The J gene is TRBJ1-2, the V gene TRBV28; D gene uncertain. The CDR3 totals 14 residues. Germline CDR1 is MDHEN and CDR2 is SYDVKM. V was trimmed by 5 bases and J by 4 bases, leaving 14 bases between them. DNA for the CDR3: TGTGCCAGCAGTCCCCCCCCCGGGATCTATGGCTACACCTTC. This gives the protein CASSPPPGIYGYTF.